The present T cell receptor beta chain was sequenced within a study of blood T cell repertoires in COVID-19. CDR3 length: 17 residues. The trim removed 3 bases at V and 0 bases at J, leaving 5 bases unmatched. CDR1 and CDR2 (germline): KGHSH, LQKENI. Using immunoSEQ multiplex PCR, the repertoire was profiled, and TCRdb retains in-frame clones only, with some absent. The sample contains some 42,000 clones, approximately 85% of which appear only once. This chain links TRBV18 with TRBJ2-2, with 9 bases identical to TRBD1. This TCR was recovered from a human donor in a cohort sampled during active COVID-19. The sequenced sample consisted of peripheral blood. CDR3: CASSPLRQGANTGELFF. CDR3 nucleotide sequence: TGTGCCAGCTCACCCCTACGACAGGGGGCGAACACCGGGGAGCTGTTTTTT.